Included here is one T cell receptor beta chain sequence, with context. The antigen it recognizes is unknown. No per-base quality is available; no much larger clone lies one base away. Sample treatment or condition, as interpreted from the label and publication: around 19 received Ad26.COV2.S at low or high dose, single or two shots; roughly five received placebo; per-sample allocation not given. Repertoires of vaccine and placebo recipients were sequenced from samples collected on day 63 after the first injection. Cohort 1b enrolled 20 to 30 adults aged 18-55 years at a single site in Boston, USA, between 29 July and 7 August 2020. Ad26.COV2.S was a replication-incompetent adenovirus type 26 vector expressing a prefusion-stabilized SARS-CoV-2 spike protein from the original Wuhan strain. These data originate in a study of Ad26.COV2.S vaccination and SARS-CoV-2 variants (TCRdb year 2021). Study-level background: Vaccine-arm donors came from COV1001, a multicentre, randomized, double-blind, placebo-controlled phase I-IIa trial of Ad26.COV2.S in healthy adults. Ad26.COV2.S was given intramuscularly at 5x10^10 or 1x10^11 viral particles, as a single shot or as two shots 56 days apart. Participants in the trial were split at random into five groups of five each, receiving low-dose or high-dose Ad26.COV2.S once or twice, or else placebo on both occasions. A total of 32 samples were included in the TCR-sequenced set, comprising around 19 Ad26.COV2.S vaccine recipients, 5 placebo recipients and 8 SARS-CoV-2 convalescent individuals. Investigators remained blinded to trial group allocation during experiments and outcome assessment. TCRbeta repertoire sequencing was used to assess the specificity and breadth of SARS-CoV-2-reactive T cell receptors after Ad26.COV2.S vaccination.

The research as a whole found: The authors noted that total T cell responses may have been underestimated by the TCR breadth and depth analyses. Spike-specific TCR breadth was higher in Ad26.COV2.S recipients than in placebo recipients (P = 0.0014). The study was not powered to compare responses between vaccine doses or regimens. Vaccine and placebo recipients had comparable non-spike TCR breadth, which fits with the vaccine containing only spike. After vaccination, spike-specific CD8+ and CD4+ T cell responses were reported to show substantial breadth.

The immunoSEQ Assay was the method used to sequence TCRbeta CDR3 regions. After extraction, genomic DNA underwent amplification by bias-controlled multiplex PCR, followed by high-throughput sequencing. Concerning the study's data processing: To quantify the absolute abundance of each unique TCRbeta CDR3 region, sequences were collapsed and filtered. T cell fraction was estimated by normalization of TCRbeta template counts to usable DNA, with usable DNA being measured through amplification of reference genes present in all nucleated cells. Repertoire TCRs were annotated as SARS-CoV-2-specific when V gene, CDR3 amino acid sequence and J gene were exactly matched to a known reactive TCR set. The reference SARS-CoV-2 TCR set was obtained from MIRA and was filtered for enrichment in COVID-19-positive ImmuneCODE repertoires, whereby public or cross-reactive TCRs were removed. Drawing on the MIRA antigens, annotated TCRs were analysed further at the level of specific ORF or position within ORF. Breadth was defined as the number of annotated unique rearrangements divided by the total number of unique productive rearrangements, and depth was defined as the summed frequency of the annotated unique rearrangements. Two-sided Wilcoxon rank-sum tests were used to compare TCR breadth between groups. TCRdb re-hosts the immuneACCESS table, in-frame sequences only. Its copies lack some clones; in the studies checked, an unresolved V gene accounts for under half of them, and the cause for the rest is not known. D and trimming come from the DNA, and the V and J calls and clone size come from that table. This sample gives around 450,000 clones in total; roughly 89% of them show up just once. About 2.5% of the sample rests with the top ten.

From the cysteine up to the phenylalanine, the CDR3 has a length of 15 residues. Only the CDR3 part of the read is kept: 45 bases, read in frame from the first base. CDR1 and CDR2 (SGHAT, FQNNGV) derive from the germline V gene. V trim: 2 bases; J trim: 7 bases; unmatched bases: 6. The V and J segments used are TRBV11-2 and TRBJ1-3; 9 bases in the middle match TRBD1. This material consisted of peripheral blood, taken in a trial of Ad26.COV2.S vaccine versus placebo. This receptor was taken from a person aged 18 to 65 who received the Ad26.COV2.S COVID-19 vaccine or a placebo. CDR3 reads: CASSLRTGVGNTIYF. The bases are TGTGCCAGCAGCTTAAGGACAGGGGTGGGCAACACCATATATTTT.